This is a list of T cell receptor beta chains from one sample in a study of chemoradiotherapy in HPV16-positive cancers. Sequencing used immunoSEQ multiplex PCR; TCRdb keeps in-frame clones, though not all of them. This table holds tens of thousands of clones, roughly 75% found once. This specimen consisted of blood, obtained from a patient who underwent chemoradiotherapy. The receptors here all came from a human donor with HPV-associated anogenital cancer. CDR3s leave out the opening cysteine and the closing phenylalanine or tryptophan. Clone size is not always given. Where it is, it says once, few, many or a class for expanded clones.

TRBV11-2	-	TRBJ1-5	ASSLGQGNQPQH
TRBV11-2	-	TRBJ1-4	ASSLGEGVNEKLF
TRBV18	-	TRBJ1-5	ASSPRTDNQPQH
TRBV7-9	-	TRBJ2-2	ASSLDTRPGELF
TRBV6-1	-	TRBJ2-7	ASSEGREVDEQY
TRBV27	-	TRBJ1-2	ASSFQGNNGYT
TRBV7-4	-	TRBJ1-4	ASSARQGNEKLF
TRBV5-4	-	TRBJ2-5	ASSLGTGVETQY
TRBV19	few	TRBJ2-1	ASSDRWSGYEQF
TRBV5-1	-	TRBJ2-2	ASRTREGGPGELF
TRBV27	-	TRBJ1-1	ASTNALNTEAF
TRBV11-2	-	TRBJ1-5	ASSLGDPNQPQH
TRBV27	-	TRBJ2-7	ASSRGTGASYEQY
TRBV6-4	-	TRBJ2-3	ASRRTSGGVDTQY
TRBV5-5	-	TRBJ2-5	ASSFSRVTGKETQY
TRBV15	-	TRBJ2-1	ATSRGGGDNEQF
TRBV11-3	few	TRBJ2-1	ASSFSAGGLGDEQF
TRBV29-1	-	TRBJ1-3	SVVPDGNTIY
TRBV7-8	-	TRBJ2-7	ASSLDSSYEQY
TRBV2	-	TRBJ2-2	ASSDRGGNTGELF
TRBV19	-	TRBJ2-3	ASSLDLPSTDTQY
TRBV19	-	TRBJ2-2	ASSLPTGANTGELF
TRBV6-5	-	TRBJ2-1	ASSWGQGANEQF
TRBV14	-	TRBJ1-3	ASSQARLNTIY
TRBV4-1	-	TRBJ1-6	ASSQVGTDSPLH